This T cell receptor beta chain appears in the sequencing data of a study of shared clonotypes between healthy human individuals. Sorted subsets were amplified in replicate PCRs using 200 ng DNA, 30,000 to 35,000 T cell genomes. Clones were read by immunoSEQ multiplex PCR, and TCRdb kept only the in-frame ones, dropping some. The table includes 2,100,000 or so clones, approximately 96% detected once. V was cut by 5 bases and J by 9 bases, with 20 bases left in between. Germline V CDR1 and CDR2: MGHDK, SYGVNS. This CDR3 is 14 amino acids long. Sequencing input: naive CD4+ T cells sorted from blood. As to subset: CD45RA+ positively selected. The chain is built from TRBV25-1 and TRBJ2-7; no clear D gene. The sequence came from a man between 18 and 29 years old in good health. CDR3 sequence reads: CASSPKELVGGQYF. CDR3 sequence (DNA): TGTGCCAGCAGTCCGAAAGAGTTAGTTGGCGGGCAGTACTTC.